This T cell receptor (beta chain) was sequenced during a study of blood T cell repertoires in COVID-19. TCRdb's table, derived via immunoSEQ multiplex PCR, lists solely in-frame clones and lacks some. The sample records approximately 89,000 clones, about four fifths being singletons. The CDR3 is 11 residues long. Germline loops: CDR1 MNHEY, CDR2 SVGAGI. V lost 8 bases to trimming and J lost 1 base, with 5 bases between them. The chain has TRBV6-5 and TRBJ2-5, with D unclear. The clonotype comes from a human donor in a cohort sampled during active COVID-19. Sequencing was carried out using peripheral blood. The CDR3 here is CASSRQETQYF. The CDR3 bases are TGTGCCAGCTCCCGCCAAGAGACCCAGTACTTC.